A single sample is the source of the 19 T cell receptor beta chains below, sequenced in a study of response to subunit inactivated influenza vaccine. TCRdb processed the RT-PCR reads anew with MiXCR; each CDR3 protein has one entry. The sample has about 540,000 distinct CDR3 sequences, approximately 20% seen once. A further study also used this sample, focusing on T cells expressing NK-cell markers. This second study notes: Beta-chain TCR cDNA was generated via 5'RACE template switching with UMIs.

The source material was CD4+ T cells sorted from PBMCs, sampled about 11 days after vaccination. These receptor sequences come from a man in his forties or fifties who received an inactivated influenza vaccine.

This clonotype was found a few times. The V call is TRBV20-1, the J call TRBJ2-5, with 10 bases that match TRBD1. Germline V gene lookup returns CDR1 DFQATT and CDR2 SNEGSKA (reference sequence). V was clipped by 5 bases and J by 7 bases; unmatched bases: 16. The CDR3 spans 16 residues. This CDR3 reads CSAHRGTGEPSRTQYF. The CDR3 region has the DNA TGCAGTGCTCACCGAGGGACAGGGGAGCCTTCAAGGACCCAGTACTTC.

The sample holds a few counts of this clonotype. CDR3 residues: CASSPRDSSTGELFF. Written as DNA, the CDR3 is TGCGCCAGCAGCCCCCGGGACAGTAGCACCGGGGAGCTGTTTTTT. V gene TRBV5-1 combines with J gene TRBJ2-2; 7 bases map to TRBD1. Germline CDR1 SGHRS, CDR2 YFSETQ. The CDR3 contains 15 residues. V lost 4 bases, J lost 4 bases, and 7 bases stayed unmatched.

This clonotype has a handful of counts. V gene TRBV5-1 combines with J gene TRBJ1-6; 11 bases are a match to TRBD1. The CDR3 contains 15 residues. Germline-derived CDR1 and CDR2 are SGHRS and YFSETQ. The trim removed 1 base at V and 13 bases at J, leaving 7 bases unmatched. CDR3 DNA sequence: TGCGCCAGCAGCTTGTCGGGGACAGGGGGTTTCCCCCTCCACTTT. Translated: CASSLSGTGGFPLHF.

V usage is TRBV28 and J usage is TRBJ2-2; TRBD1 matches 8 bases. V trimming: 5 bases; J trimming: 11 bases; junction bases outside the gene matches: 13. Germline V CDR1 and CDR2: MDHEN, SYDVKM. The CDR3 is 15 residues long. Here the CDR3 reads CASSQGGQGGRELFF. CDR3 bases: TGTGCCAGCAGTCAAGGAGGACAGGGAGGTAGAGAGCTGTTTTTT.

This clonotype was seen more than once but under ten times. The CDR3 coding sequence is TGTGCCAGCAGCTGGGAGGGATTTCAGCCCCAGCATTTT. Its translation is CASSWEGFQPQHF. The rearrangement links TRBV12-3 or TRBV12-4 to TRBJ1-5; D gene unclear. Trimming took off 6 bases at V and 6 bases at J, with 12 bases between the two ends. There are 13 residues in the CDR3.

This clonotype was detected only a few times. This chain connects TRBV5-5 to TRBJ2-5; 7 bases are shared with TRBD1. Germline V CDR1 and CDR2: SGHKS, YYEKEE (reference sequence). V lost 2 bases, J lost 4 bases, and 11 bases stayed unmatched. The CDR3 is made up of 16 amino acids. Written as DNA, the CDR3 is TGTGCCAGCAGCTTCTTCCCGACAGGGATTCCAGAGACCCAGTACTTC. Protein: CASSFFPTGIPETQYF.

Remarks on this clonotype: Here the CDR3 omits its conserved ending phenylalanine or tryptophan, so a read error is the likely source. The chain links TRBV2 to TRBJ1-4, with TRBD1 as a possible D gene (5 bases). The CDR3 covers 15 residues. CDR1 and CDR2 (germline): SNHLY, FYNNEI. Trimming removed 4 bases at V and 4 bases at J, with 13 bases between. The CDR3 reads CASSVLQGVNEKLFL. The DNA for the CDR3 is TGTGCCAGCAGTGTTTTGCAGGGAGTTAATGAAAAACTGTTTTTA.

The chain joins TRBV6-5 to TRBJ2-2; D is ambiguous. With 3 bases removed from V and 1 base from J, the gap between germline ends came to 6 bases. The CDR3 consists of 14 residues. The germline gives CDR1 MNHEY, CDR2 SVGAGI. CDR3 nucleotide sequence: TGTGCCAGCAGTTATAACAGGAACACCGGGGAGCTGTTTTTT. Translation gives CASSYNRNTGELFF.

The J gene is TRBJ2-7, the V gene TRBV19, with D possibly matching TRBD1 (5 bases). CDR1 and CDR2 from the germline V gene are LNHDA and SQIVND (reference sequence). V gave up 5 bases and J gave up 3 bases, with 17 bases separating them. The CDR3 sequence is 15 residues long. CDR3: CASSRRRVGFYEQYF. CDR3 bases: TGTGCCAGTAGTCGACGCAGGGTCGGTTTCTACGAGCAGTACTTC.

The chain combines TRBV27 with TRBJ1-2; D call uncertain. V was cut by 0 bases and J by 1 base, with 6 bases left in between. Germline CDR1 reads MNHEY; CDR2 reads SMNVEV (reference sequence). The CDR3 has 14 amino acids. The CDR3 loop reads CASSLSRNNYGYTF. In DNA form, the CDR3 reads TGTGCCAGCAGTTTATCTCGCAATAACTATGGCTACACCTTC.

This clonotype occurred a few times. The chain uses TRBV2 and TRBJ2-1; D possibly matches TRBD1 or TRBD2 (6 bases each). The V end was cut by 7 bases, the J end by 8 bases, with 21 bases between. Germline loops: CDR1 SNHLY, CDR2 FYNNEI. The CDR3 totals 15 residues. CDR3: CASKFYPTGGDEQFF. CDR3 nucleotides: TGTGCCAGCAAATTTTACCCAACCGGGGGCGATGAGCAGTTCTTC.

In this sample, this clonotype turned up a few times. The rearrangement links TRBV28 to TRBJ2-5, with D perhaps TRBD2 (5 bases). The CDR3 sequence is 12 residues long. In germline, CDR1 is MDHEN, CDR2 SYDVKM. The V end lost 5 bases, the J end lost 5 bases, and 9 bases lay between the germline ends. CDR3 amino acids: CASSTPSETQYF. In DNA, the CDR3 is TGTGCCAGCAGTACCCCTAGCGAGACCCAGTACTTC.

This clonotype was observed a handful of times. This chain joins TRBV20-1 and TRBJ2-7, with TRBD1 matching 8 bases. J lost 2 bases, V lost 3 bases, and 3 bases had no gene match. Germline-derived CDR1 and CDR2 are DFQATT and SNEGSKA (reference sequence). This CDR3 comprises 13 residues. CDR3 amino acids: CSARDREPYEQYF. In DNA form, the CDR3 reads TGCAGTGCTAGGGACAGGGAACCCTACGAGCAGTACTTC.

The chain employs TRBV4-2 and TRBJ2-5, with 7 bases identical to TRBD2. V trimming: 1 base; J trimming: 2 bases; junction bases outside the gene matches: 4. This CDR3 has 15 residues. The germline CDR1 and CDR2 sequences are LGHNA and YNFKEQ. The CDR3 DNA is TGTGCCAGCAGCCAAGGTTTCGGGGGGCAAGAGACCCAGTACTTC. As protein: CASSQGFGGQETQYF.

This clonotype was counted only a few times. The V and J genes are TRBV12-3 or TRBV12-4 and TRBJ2-1; 10 bases map to TRBD2. V lost 1 base, J lost 10 bases, and 7 bases stayed unmatched. The CDR3 loop spans 15 amino acids. This CDR3 reads CASSLGTSGVLEQFF. The CDR3 bases are TGTGCCAGCAGTTTAGGAACTAGCGGGGTGCTGGAGCAGTTCTTC.

The chain is built from TRBV15 and TRBJ2-7, with no clear D. The CDR3 covers 14 residues. With 0 bases removed from V and 3 bases from J, the gap between germline ends came to 9 bases. The germline V gene encodes CDR1 LNHNV and CDR2 YYDKDF (reference sequence). CDR3 DNA sequence: TGTGCCACCAGCAGAGATCAAGGGATCTACGAGCAGTACTTC. This translates into CATSRDQGIYEQYF.

This clonotype turned up a few times. This sequence joins TRBV12-3 or TRBV12-4 and TRBJ2-7, with D perhaps TRBD1 (5 bases). This CDR3 region has 14 residues. The germline V and J ends were trimmed by 7 bases and 5 bases, with 18 bases remaining between them. CDR3 sequence: CASTPRLKGHEQYF. CDR3 sequence (DNA): TGTGCCAGCACTCCCCGCCTTAAGGGGCACGAGCAGTACTTC.

The V call is TRBV12-3 or TRBV12-4, the J call TRBJ1-1; possibly TRBD1 for D (6 bases). V lost 7 bases, J lost 1 base, and 13 bases lay in between. The CDR3 spans 14 residues. The CDR3 region is CASTHSTGNTEAFF. CDR3 in DNA: TGTGCCAGCACCCATTCGACAGGGAACACTGAAGCTTTCTTT.

This clonotype was found a few times. The chain is built from TRBV3-1 and TRBJ2-5; D is undetermined. The CDR3 is made up of 15 amino acids. V was clipped by 0 bases and J by 5 bases, with 13 bases between them. Germline V lookup: CDR1 LGHDT, CDR2 YNNKEL (reference sequence). In DNA form, the CDR3 reads TGTGCCAGCAGCCAAGAATTCAGAATGCGGGAGACCCAGTACTTC. Encoded protein: CASSQEFRMRETQYF.